This T cell receptor beta chain was identified during a study of T-cell reconstitution after alpha-beta-depleted transplantation in children. Trimming left V 5 bases short and J 2 bases short, with 16 bases between. The CDR3 spans 15 residues. The germline V gene has CDR1 SGHAT and CDR2 FQNNGV. This clonotype was detected many times. Unique molecular identifiers tagged the TCRbeta library. TCRdb passed the PCR reads through MiXCR, listing each CDR3 protein once. Altogether 250,000 to 350,000 distinct CDR3 sequences are present, nearly 10% being singletons, with the ten largest covering around a tenth.

The clonotype comes from a human donor who donated a stem cell graft to a child with SCID. This specimen was PBMCs from the stem cell graft donor, taken from the stem cell graft. This chain uses TRBV11-2 with TRBJ2-7, with D unclear. The CDR3 spells CASSQNGQATYEQYF. CDR3 coding DNA: TGTGCCAGCAGCCAAAACGGGCAAGCTACCTACGAGCAGTACTTC. Full variable domain (missing parts from reference TRBV11-2 and TRBJ2-7): EAGVAQSPRYKIIEKRQSVAFWCNPISGHATLYWYQQILGQGPKLLIQFQNNGVVDDSQLPKDRFSAERLKGVDSTLKIQPAKLEDSAVYLCASSQNGQATYEQYFGPGTRLTVT.